Below are 20 T cell receptor beta chains sequenced from a single sample in a study of blood T cell repertoires in COVID-19. Produced via immunoSEQ multiplex PCR; TCRdb's table is partial and in-frame only. Of 15,000 or so clones listed, around 82% are singletons. What was sequenced was peripheral blood. These receptors all come from a woman aged 55-70 years with acute or convalescent COVID-19.

The V call is TRBV5-1, the J call TRBJ2-4; maybe TRBD1 (6 bases). This CDR3 is 14 amino acids long. Per germline, CDR1 SGHRS and CDR2 YFSETQ. V shed 3 bases and J shed 0 bases, with 7 bases lying between them. CDR3 region: CASSSGVAKNIQYF. As DNA, the CDR3 is TGCGCCAGCAGCTCAGGGGTAGCCAAAAACATTCAGTACTTC.

V and J are TRBV3-1 (or the pseudogene TRBV3-2) and TRBJ2-1; 14 bases line up with TRBD2. From germline, CDR1 is LGHDT and CDR2 YNNKEL (reference sequence). The trim removed 1 base at V and 6 bases at J, leaving 5 bases unmatched. The length of the CDR3 is 17 residues. In DNA form, the CDR3 reads TGTGCCAGCAGCCAAGGGGGACTAGCGGGAGTCGGCAATGAGCAGTTCTTC. This codes for CASSQGGLAGVGNEQFF.

The genes are TRBV7-2 and TRBJ2-7, with 10 bases identical to TRBD2. V was pared by 5 bases and J by 4 bases, with 8 bases of the junction left unmatched. Germline assignment: CDR1 SGHTA and CDR2 FQGNSA. CDR3 length: 15 residues. CDR3 region: CASSLSGTSVYEQYF. CDR3 coding DNA: TGTGCCAGCAGCCTTTCCGGGACTAGCGTGTACGAGCAGTACTTC.

The genes are TRBV4-3 and TRBJ1-1, with D possibly matching TRBD1 (6 bases). V gave up 2 bases and J gave up 1 base, with 11 bases separating them. Germline assignment: CDR1 LGHNA and CDR2 YSLEER. The CDR3 is 15 residues long. The CDR3: CASSQTGFTNTEAFF. The CDR3 DNA sequence: TGCGCCAGCAGCCAAACAGGGTTTACGAACACTGAAGCTTTCTTT.

The gene calls are TRBV19 and TRBJ2-7; D is perhaps TRBD2 (5 bases). The CDR3 is made up of 12 amino acids. V was trimmed by 5 bases and J by 0 bases, leaving 5 bases between them. CDR1 is LNHDA and CDR2 is SQIVND in the germline V gene (reference sequence). The CDR3 nucleotides read TGTGCCAGTAGTCGGGACTCCTACGAGCAGTACTTC. It yields the protein CASSRDSYEQYF.

This sequence joins TRBV29-1 and TRBJ1-1, with TRBD1 identical over 8 bases. The CDR3 is made up of 15 amino acids. From germline, CDR1 is SQVTM and CDR2 ANQGSEA. V gave up 7 bases and J gave up 3 bases; unmatched junction bases: 13. The CDR3 DNA sequence: TGCAGCGCCGACAGTACACAGGGGGTGCACACTGAAGCTTTCTTT. Protein sequence: CSADSTQGVHTEAFF.

The chain links TRBV2 to TRBJ1-1; the D gene is possibly TRBD1 (5 bases). The CDR3 spans 14 residues. Germline CDR1 is SNHLY and CDR2 is FYNNEI. Between the trimmed V and J ends, which lost 8 bases and 4 bases, there was a span of 17 bases. This chain's CDR3 is CASETKQGFTEAFF. The DNA for the CDR3 is TGTGCCAGCGAAACTAAGCAGGGTTTCACTGAAGCTTTCTTT.

This clone was seen only a few times. This chain links TRBV10-1 with TRBJ2-7, with 7 bases fitting TRBD1. This CDR3 contains 13 residues. Per the germline V gene, CDR1 is WNHNN and CDR2 is SYGVQD (reference sequence). The V and J ends lost 8 bases and 3 bases, in that order; junction bases with no gene match: 7. In DNA, the CDR3 is TGCGCCAGCCGACAGGGTCCAAGCTACGAGCAGTACTTC. Protein sequence: CASRQGPSYEQYF.

The rearrangement uses TRBV2 and TRBJ1-1; D ambiguous. Between the trimmed V and J ends, which lost 6 bases and 1 base, there was a span of 12 bases. The CDR3 has 14 amino acids. From germline, CDR1 is SNHLY and CDR2 FYNNEI. This CDR3 reads CASRLEVGNTEAFF. CDR3 bases: TGTGCCAGCAGGCTTGAGGTCGGGAACACTGAAGCTTTCTTT. Looking up the rest from reference TRBV2 and TRBJ1-1 gives the full variable domain: EPEVTQTPSHQVTQMGQEVILRCVPISNHLYFYWYRQILGQKVEFLVSFYNNEISEKSEIFDDQFSVERPDGSNFTLKIRSTKLEDSAMYFCASRLEVGNTEAFFGQGTRLTVV.

The J gene is TRBJ2-7, the V gene TRBV6-6; 12 bases fit TRBD1. Germline-derived CDR1 and CDR2 are MNHNY and SVGAGI (reference sequence). V lost 6 bases, J lost 6 bases, and 9 bases stayed unmatched. This CDR3 is built from 15 residues. The CDR3 protein is CASSLGGQGAGEQYF. In nucleotides, the CDR3 is TGTGCCAGCAGCCTCGGGGGACAGGGGGCGGGCGAGCAGTACTTC.

This clone showed up just a few times. The V call is TRBV7-9, the J call TRBJ1-3, with D possibly being TRBD1 (6 bases). The CDR3 has 16 amino acids. The germline gives CDR1 SEHNR, CDR2 FQNEAQ (reference sequence). Trimming left V 5 bases short and J 3 bases short, with 17 bases between. The CDR3 region has the DNA TGTGCCAGCAGCCATTACAGGGATATACTTGGAAACACCATATATTTT. Translation: CASSHYRDILGNTIYF.

This clone was recorded a few times. V usage is TRBV7-9 and J usage is TRBJ2-7, with 9 bases identical to TRBD1. V shed 2 bases, J shed 6 bases, and the junction held 5 bases outside the gene matches. Germline-derived CDR1 and CDR2 are SEHNR and FQNEAQ (reference sequence). The CDR3 has 14 amino acids. Here the CDR3 DNA reads TGTGCCAGCAGCTTACTTGGACAGGGGAGCGAGCAGTACTTC. Its translation is CASSLLGQGSEQYF.

The rearrangement links TRBV6-4 to TRBJ2-3; weak D call: TRBD2 (6 bases). V lost 8 bases and J 0 bases, leaving 6 bases between the germline ends. Germline V gene sequence: CDR1 MRHNA, CDR2 SNTAGT. The CDR3 is made up of 12 amino acids. CDR3 residues: CASGGSTDTQYF. The CDR3 DNA reads TGTGCCAGCGGGGGGAGCACAGATACGCAGTATTTT.

CDR3 region: CASSRSAGTGHGDIQYF. CDR3 in DNA: TGCGCCAGCAGCCGATCCGCGGGGACAGGTCACGGGGACATTCAGTACTTC. V gene TRBV5-1 combines with J gene TRBJ2-4; 8 bases map to TRBD1. The V gene end was trimmed by 4 bases and the J gene end by 8 bases; junction bases not matched to a gene: 17. This CDR3 has 17 residues. CDR1 is SGHRS and CDR2 is YFSETQ in the germline V gene.

The CDR3 is CASSPGTGRNQPQHF. Written as DNA, the CDR3 is TGTGCCAGCAGTCCCGGGACAGGGCGCAATCAGCCCCAGCATTTT. The V call is TRBV27, the J call TRBJ1-5; 9 nucleotides agree with TRBD1. The V and J ends lost 5 bases and 2 bases, in that order; junction bases with no gene match: 4. CDR1 and CDR2 (germline): MNHEY, SMNVEV (reference sequence). The CDR3 consists of 15 residues.

This chain uses TRBV5-1 with TRBJ2-3, with D perhaps TRBD2 (6 bases). CDR1 and CDR2 from the germline V gene are SGHRS and YFSETQ. CDR3 size: 15 residues. V lost 0 bases to trimming and J lost 3 bases, with 11 bases between them. CDR3 loop: CASSLDPGATDTQYF. The CDR3 DNA is TGCGCCAGCAGCTTGGATCCGGGAGCAACAGATACGCAGTATTTT.

The gene calls are TRBV28 and TRBJ1-5, with D unclear. The CDR3 runs 16 residues. The germline V and J ends were trimmed by 1 base and 2 bases, with 12 bases remaining between them. Looked up from germline, CDR1 is MDHEN and CDR2 is SYDVKM. CDR3 DNA sequence: TGTGCCAGCAGTTTATCCCCAGGTAACGGCAATCAGCCCCAGCATTTT. As protein: CASSLSPGNGNQPQHF.

Only one count was recorded for this clone. The chain combines TRBV5-6 with TRBJ2-2; the match to TRBD1 covers 8 bases. The CDR3 loop spans 17 amino acids. After removal of 1 base from V and 5 bases from J, the junction contained 10 bases not matched to a gene. Germline V gives CDR1 SGHDT, CDR2 YYEEEE. CDR3 DNA sequence: TGTGCCAGCAGCTTGCTCAATCAGGGGGCTGGGACCGGGGAGCTGTTTTTT. The encoded protein is CASSLLNQGAGTGELFF. Together with reference TRBV5-6 and TRBJ2-2, the CDR3 gives the full variable domain: DAGVTQSPTHLIKTRGQQVTLRCSPKSGHDTVSWYQQALGQGPQFIFQYYEEEERQRGNFPDRFSGHQFPNYSSELNVNALLLGDSALYLCASSLLNQGAGTGELFFGEGSRLTVL.

The V call is TRBV4-3, the J call TRBJ1-2, with D unclear. Germline CDR1 is LGHNA and CDR2 is YSLEER. Trimming shortened V by 5 bases and J by 7 bases, and 11 bases separated the two germline ends. The CDR3 covers 12 residues. CDR3 nucleotides: TGCGCCAGCAGCTCTCCCCCGGGTGGCTACACCTTC. Its protein product is CASSSPPGGYTF.

V gene TRBV28 combines with J gene TRBJ1-5; unclear D gene. This CDR3 has 14 residues. V was cut by 2 bases and J by 6 bases, with 11 bases left in between. CDR1 and CDR2 (germline): MDHEN, SYDVKM. Written as DNA, the CDR3 is TGTGCCAGCAGTTTACCCGGGGAAGCTCAGCCCCAGCATTTT. Protein: CASSLPGEAQPQHF.